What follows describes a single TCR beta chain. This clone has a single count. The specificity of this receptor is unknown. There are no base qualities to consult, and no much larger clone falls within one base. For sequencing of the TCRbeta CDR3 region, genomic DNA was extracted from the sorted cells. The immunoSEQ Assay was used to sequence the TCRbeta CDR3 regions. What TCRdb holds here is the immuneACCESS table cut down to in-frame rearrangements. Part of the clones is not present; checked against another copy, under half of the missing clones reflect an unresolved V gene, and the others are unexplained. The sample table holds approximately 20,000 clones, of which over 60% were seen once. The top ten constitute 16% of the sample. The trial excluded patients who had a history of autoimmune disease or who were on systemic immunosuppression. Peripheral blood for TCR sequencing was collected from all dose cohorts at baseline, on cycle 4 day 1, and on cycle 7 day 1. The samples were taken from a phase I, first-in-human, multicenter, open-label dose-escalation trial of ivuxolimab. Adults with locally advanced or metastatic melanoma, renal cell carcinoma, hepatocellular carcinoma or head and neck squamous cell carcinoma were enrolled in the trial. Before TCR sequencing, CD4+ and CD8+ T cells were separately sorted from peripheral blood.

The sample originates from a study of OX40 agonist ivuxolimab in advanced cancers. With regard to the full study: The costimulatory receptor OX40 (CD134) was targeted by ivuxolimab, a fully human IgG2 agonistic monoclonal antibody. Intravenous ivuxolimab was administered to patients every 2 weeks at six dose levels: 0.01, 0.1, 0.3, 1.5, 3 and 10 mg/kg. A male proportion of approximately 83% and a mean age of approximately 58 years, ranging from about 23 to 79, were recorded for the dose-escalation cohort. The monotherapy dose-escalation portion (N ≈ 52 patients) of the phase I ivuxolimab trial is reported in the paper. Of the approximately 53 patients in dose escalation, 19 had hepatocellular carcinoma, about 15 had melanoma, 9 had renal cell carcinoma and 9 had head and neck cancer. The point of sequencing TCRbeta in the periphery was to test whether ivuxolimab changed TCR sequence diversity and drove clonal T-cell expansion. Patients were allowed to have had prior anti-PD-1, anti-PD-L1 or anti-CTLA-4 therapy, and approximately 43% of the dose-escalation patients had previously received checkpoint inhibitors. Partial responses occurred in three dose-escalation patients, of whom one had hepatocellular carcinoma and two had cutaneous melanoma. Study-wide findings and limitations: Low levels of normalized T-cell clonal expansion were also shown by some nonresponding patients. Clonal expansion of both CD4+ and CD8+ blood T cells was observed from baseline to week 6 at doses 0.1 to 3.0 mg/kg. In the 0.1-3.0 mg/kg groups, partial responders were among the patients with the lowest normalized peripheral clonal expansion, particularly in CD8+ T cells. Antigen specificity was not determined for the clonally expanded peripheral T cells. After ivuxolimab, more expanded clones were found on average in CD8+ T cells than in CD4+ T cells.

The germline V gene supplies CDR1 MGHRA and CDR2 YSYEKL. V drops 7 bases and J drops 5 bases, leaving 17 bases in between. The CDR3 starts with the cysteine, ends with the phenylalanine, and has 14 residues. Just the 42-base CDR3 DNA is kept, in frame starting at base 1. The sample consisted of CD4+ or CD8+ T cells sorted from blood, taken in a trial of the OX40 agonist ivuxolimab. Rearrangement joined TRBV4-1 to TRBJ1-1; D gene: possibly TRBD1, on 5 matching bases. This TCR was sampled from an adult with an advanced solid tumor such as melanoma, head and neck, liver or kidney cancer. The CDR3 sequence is CASTTKRGQTEAFF. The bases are TGCGCCAGCACCACCAAGAGGGGTCAGACTGAAGCTTTCTTT.